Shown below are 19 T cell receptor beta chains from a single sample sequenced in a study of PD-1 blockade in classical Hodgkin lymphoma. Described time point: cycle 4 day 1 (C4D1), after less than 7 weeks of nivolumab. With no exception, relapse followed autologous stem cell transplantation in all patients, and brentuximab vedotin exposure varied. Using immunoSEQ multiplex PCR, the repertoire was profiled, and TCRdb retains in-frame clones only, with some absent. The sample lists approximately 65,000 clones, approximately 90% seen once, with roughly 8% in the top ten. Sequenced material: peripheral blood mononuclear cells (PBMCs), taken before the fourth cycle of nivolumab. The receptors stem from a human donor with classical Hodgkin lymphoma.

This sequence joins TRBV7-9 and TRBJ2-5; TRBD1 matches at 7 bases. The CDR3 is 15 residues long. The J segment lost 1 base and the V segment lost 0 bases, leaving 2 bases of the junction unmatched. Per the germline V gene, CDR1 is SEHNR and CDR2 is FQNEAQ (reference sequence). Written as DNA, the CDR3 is TGTGCCAGCAGCTTAGCGGGACAGATCCAAGAGACCCAGTACTTC. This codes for CASSLAGQIQETQYF.

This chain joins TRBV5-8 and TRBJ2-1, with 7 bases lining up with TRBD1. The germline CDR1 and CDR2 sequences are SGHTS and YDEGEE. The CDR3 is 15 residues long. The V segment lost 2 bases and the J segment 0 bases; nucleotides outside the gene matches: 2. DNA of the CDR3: TGTGCCAGCAGCTTCAGGGGGACCTCCTACAATGAGCAGTTCTTC. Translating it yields CASSFRGTSYNEQFF.

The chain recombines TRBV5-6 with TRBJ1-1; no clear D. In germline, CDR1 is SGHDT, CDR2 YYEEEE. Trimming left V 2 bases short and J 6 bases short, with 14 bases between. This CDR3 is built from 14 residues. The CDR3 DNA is TGTGCCAGCAGCTTTGGTCGGGTCGTCGCTGAAGCTTTCTTT. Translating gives CASSFGRVVAEAFF.

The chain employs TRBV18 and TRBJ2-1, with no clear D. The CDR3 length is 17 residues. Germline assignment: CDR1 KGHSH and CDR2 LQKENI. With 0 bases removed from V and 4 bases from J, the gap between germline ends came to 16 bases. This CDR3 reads CASSPPISHGPYNEQFF. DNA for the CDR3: TGTGCCAGCTCACCACCCATATCCCACGGGCCGTACAATGAGCAGTTCTTC.

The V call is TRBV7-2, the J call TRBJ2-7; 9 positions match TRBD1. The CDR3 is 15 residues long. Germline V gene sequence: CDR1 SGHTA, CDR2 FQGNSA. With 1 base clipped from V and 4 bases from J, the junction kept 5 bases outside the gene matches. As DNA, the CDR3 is TGTGCCAGCAGCTTAGTAGGACAGGGGCCTTACGAGCAGTACTTC. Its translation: CASSLVGQGPYEQYF.

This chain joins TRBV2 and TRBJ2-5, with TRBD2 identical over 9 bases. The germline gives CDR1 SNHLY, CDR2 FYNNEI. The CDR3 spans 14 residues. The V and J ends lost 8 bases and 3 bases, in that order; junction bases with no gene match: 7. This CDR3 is CASGGTSREETQYF. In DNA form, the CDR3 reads TGTGCCAGCGGGGGGACTAGCCGCGAAGAGACCCAGTACTTC.

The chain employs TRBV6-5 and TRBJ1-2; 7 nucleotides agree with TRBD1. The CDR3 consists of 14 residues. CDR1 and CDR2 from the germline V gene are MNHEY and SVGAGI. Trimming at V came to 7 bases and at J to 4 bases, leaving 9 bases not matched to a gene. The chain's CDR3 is CASTRDRVGYGYTF. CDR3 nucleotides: TGTGCCAGCACCCGAGACAGGGTGGGCTATGGCTACACCTTC.

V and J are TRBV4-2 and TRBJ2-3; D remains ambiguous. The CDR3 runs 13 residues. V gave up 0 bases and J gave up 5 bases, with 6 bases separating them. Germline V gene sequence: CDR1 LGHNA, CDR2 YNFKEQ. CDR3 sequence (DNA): TGTGCCAGCAGCCAAGAGGGTGGAGATACGCAGTATTTT. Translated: CASSQEGGDTQYF.

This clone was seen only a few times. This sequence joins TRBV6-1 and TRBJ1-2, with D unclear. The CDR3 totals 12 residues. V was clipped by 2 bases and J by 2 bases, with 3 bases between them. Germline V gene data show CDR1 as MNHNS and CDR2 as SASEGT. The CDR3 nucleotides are TGTGCCAGCAGTGAATCGAACTATGGCTACACCTTC. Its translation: CASSESNYGYTF.

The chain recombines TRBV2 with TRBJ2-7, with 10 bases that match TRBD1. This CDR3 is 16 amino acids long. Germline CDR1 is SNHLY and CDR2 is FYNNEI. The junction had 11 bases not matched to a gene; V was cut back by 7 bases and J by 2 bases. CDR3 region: CASNLMGTGVAYEQYF. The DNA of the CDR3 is TGTGCCAGCAACCTGATGGGGACAGGGGTTGCCTACGAGCAGTACTTC.

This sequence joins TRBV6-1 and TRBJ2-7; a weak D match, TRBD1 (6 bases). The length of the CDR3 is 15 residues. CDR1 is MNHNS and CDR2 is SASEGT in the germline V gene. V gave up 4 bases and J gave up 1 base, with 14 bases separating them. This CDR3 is CASSVDRSPSYEQYF. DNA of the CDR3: TGTGCCAGCAGTGTCGACAGGTCCCCATCCTACGAGCAGTACTTC.

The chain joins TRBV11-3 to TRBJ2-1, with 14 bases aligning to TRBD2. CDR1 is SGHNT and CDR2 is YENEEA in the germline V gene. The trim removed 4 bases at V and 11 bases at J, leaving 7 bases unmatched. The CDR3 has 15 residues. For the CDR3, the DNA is TGTGCCAGCAGCTCCGGGACTAGCGGGAGAGGGCAGCAGTTCTTC. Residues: CASSSGTSGRGQQFF.

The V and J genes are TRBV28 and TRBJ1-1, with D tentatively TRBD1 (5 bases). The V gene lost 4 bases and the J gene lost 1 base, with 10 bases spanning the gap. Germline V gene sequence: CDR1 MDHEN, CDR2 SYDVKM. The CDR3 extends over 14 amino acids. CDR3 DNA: TGTGCCAGCAGTTCGGGGCAAAGGAACACTGAAGCTTTCTTT. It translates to CASSSGQRNTEAFF.

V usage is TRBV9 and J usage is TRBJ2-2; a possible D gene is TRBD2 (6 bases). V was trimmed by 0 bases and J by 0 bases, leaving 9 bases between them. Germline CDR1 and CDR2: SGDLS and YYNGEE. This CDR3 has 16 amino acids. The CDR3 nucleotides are TGTGCCAGCAGCGTAGCGGGGAGGACGAACACCGGGGAGCTGTTTTTT. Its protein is CASSVAGRTNTGELFF.

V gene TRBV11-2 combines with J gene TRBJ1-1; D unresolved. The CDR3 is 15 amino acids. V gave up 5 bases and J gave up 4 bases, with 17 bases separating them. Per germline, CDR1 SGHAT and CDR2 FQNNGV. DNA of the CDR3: TGTGCCAGCAGCCCAAACACGGGAATGGTCACTGAAGCTTTCTTT. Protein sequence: CASSPNTGMVTEAFF.

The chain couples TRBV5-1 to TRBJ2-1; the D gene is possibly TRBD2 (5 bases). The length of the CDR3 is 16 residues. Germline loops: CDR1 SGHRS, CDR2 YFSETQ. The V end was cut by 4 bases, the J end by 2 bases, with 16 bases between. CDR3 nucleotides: TGCGCCAGCAGCCCTGGAGTGGGCGGGCCCTACAATGAGCAGTTCTTC. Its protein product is CASSPGVGGPYNEQFF.

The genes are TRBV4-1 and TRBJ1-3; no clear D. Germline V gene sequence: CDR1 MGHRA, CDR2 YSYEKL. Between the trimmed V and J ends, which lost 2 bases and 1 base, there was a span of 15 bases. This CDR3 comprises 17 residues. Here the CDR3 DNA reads TGCGCCAGCAGCCAACGACACATGGACCAGTCTGGAAACACCATATATTTT. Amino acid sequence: CASSQRHMDQSGNTIYF.

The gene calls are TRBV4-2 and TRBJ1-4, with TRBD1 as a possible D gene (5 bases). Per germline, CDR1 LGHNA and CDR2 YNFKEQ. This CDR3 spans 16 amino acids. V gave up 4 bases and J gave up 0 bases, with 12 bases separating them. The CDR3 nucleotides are TGTGCCAGCAGCCCACCTTGGGGGGCAACTAATGAAAAACTGTTTTTT. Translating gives CASSPPWGATNEKLFF.

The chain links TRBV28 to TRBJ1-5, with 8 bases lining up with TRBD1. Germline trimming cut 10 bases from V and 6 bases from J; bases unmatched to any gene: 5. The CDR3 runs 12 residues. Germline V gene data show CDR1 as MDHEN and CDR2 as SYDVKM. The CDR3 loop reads CAIGQGPQPQHF. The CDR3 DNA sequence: TGTGCCATCGGACAGGGCCCTCAGCCCCAGCATTTT.